This TCR beta chain stems from a study of OX40 agonist ivuxolimab in advanced cancers. TCRdb keeps only in-frame clones here, not all; method: immunoSEQ multiplex PCR. This sample has some 60,000 clones; just over 90% occur once, and the top ten carry about 19%. J gave up 4 bases and V 9 bases, and 5 bases lay outside the gene matches. The CDR3 spans 13 residues. Looked up from germline, CDR1 is ENHRY and CDR2 is SYGVKD. The material was CD4+ or CD8+ T cells sorted from blood, obtained in a trial of the OX40 agonist ivuxolimab. The chain has TRBV10-3 and TRBJ1-5; 8 bases fit TRBD1. This receptor was obtained from an adult with an advanced solid tumor such as melanoma, head and neck, liver or kidney cancer. CDR3 bases: TGTGCCATATCGGGACAGGATAATCAGCCCCAGCATTTT. Translated: CAISGQDNQPQHF.